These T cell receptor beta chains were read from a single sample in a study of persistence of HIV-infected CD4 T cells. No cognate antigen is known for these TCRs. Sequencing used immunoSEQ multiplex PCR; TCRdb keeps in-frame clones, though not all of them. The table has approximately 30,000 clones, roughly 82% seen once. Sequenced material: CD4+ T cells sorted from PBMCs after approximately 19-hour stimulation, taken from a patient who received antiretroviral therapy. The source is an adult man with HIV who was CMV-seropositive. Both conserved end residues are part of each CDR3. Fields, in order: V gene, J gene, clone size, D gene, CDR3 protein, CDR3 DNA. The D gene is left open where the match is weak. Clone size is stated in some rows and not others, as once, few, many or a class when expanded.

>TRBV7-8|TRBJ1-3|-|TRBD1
CASSLDRGRSGNTIYF
TGTGCCAGCAGCTTAGACAGGGGAAGATCTGGAAACACCATATATTTT
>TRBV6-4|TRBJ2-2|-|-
CASRRGGPTGELFF
TGTGCCAGCAGGAGGGGGGGCCCCACCGGGGAGCTGTTTTTT
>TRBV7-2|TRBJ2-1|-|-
CASSLGGPSYNEQFF
TGTGCCAGCAGCTTGGGGGGGCCCTCCTACAATGAGCAGTTCTTC
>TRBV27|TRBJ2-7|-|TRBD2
CASSPLAGGPYEQYF
TGTGCCAGCAGCCCGCTAGCGGGGGGACCCTACGAGCAGTACTTC
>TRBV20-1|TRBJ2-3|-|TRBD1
CSASKPGGVMDTQYF
TGCAGTGCTAGTAAGCCAGGGGGCGTCATGGATACGCAGTATTTT
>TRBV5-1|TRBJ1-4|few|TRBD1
CASSLGGQGGEKLFF
TGCGCCAGCAGCTTGGGTGGACAGGGAGGGGAAAAACTGTTTTTT
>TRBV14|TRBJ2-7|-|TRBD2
CASSQGQRGSNEQYF
TGTGCCAGCAGCCAAGGGCAGCGGGGGAGCAACGAGCAGTACTTC
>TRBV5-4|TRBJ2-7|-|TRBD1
CASSLPGQGHREQYF
TGTGCCAGCAGCTTACCGGGACAGGGGCATAGGGAGCAGTACTTC
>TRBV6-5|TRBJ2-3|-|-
CASIRDHGTDTQYF
TGTGCCAGTATACGAGATCACGGCACAGATACGCAGTATTTT
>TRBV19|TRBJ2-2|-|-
CASSIGSHTGELFF
TGTGCCAGTAGTATCGGTTCTCACACCGGGGAGCTGTTTTTT
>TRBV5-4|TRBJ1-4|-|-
CASSLGGSNEKLFF
TGTGCCAGCAGCTTGGGAGGGAGTAATGAAAAACTGTTTTTT
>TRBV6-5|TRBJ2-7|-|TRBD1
CASSTTGPRVLEQYF
TGTGCCAGCAGCACGACAGGGCCCCGCGTTTTGGAGCAGTACTTC
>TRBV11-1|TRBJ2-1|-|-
CASSLRPDRSYNEQFF
TGTGCCAGCAGCTTACGTCCGGACCGCTCCTACAATGAGCAGTTCTTC
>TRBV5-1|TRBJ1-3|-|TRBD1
CASSPDRVTGNTIYF
TGCGCCAGCAGCCCGGACAGGGTGACTGGAAACACCATATATTTT
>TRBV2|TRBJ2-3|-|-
CASSGDRGTDTQYF
TGTGCCAGCAGTGGGGACCGTGGCACAGATACGCAGTATTTT
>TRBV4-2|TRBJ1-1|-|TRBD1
CASSPGQTNTEAFF
TGTGCCAGCAGCCCGGGACAGACGAACACTGAAGCTTTCTTT
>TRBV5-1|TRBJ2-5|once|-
CASSLQGGEETQYF
TGCGCCAGCAGCTTACAGGGAGGCGAAGAGACCCAGTACTTC
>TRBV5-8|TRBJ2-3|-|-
CASSLVGDSTDTQYF
TGTGCCAGCAGCTTGGTGGGGGACTCCACAGATACGCAGTATTTT
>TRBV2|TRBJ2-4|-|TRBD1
CASSADRVGDIQYF
TGTGCCAGCAGTGCGGACAGGGTTGGGGACATTCAGTACTTC
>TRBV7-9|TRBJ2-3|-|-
CASSLVGAQRGERTDTQYF
TGTGCCAGCAGCTTAGTAGGGGCCCAACGGGGAGAACGCACAGATACGCAGTATTTT
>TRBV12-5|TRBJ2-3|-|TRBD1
CASGLPSTGRGTDTQYF
TGTGCTAGTGGTTTGCCCTCGACAGGGCGGGGCACAGATACGCAGTATTTT
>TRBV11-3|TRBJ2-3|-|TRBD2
CASSRTSGGARDTQYF
TGTGCCAGCAGCCGGACTAGCGGGGGGGCGAGAGATACGCAGTATTTT
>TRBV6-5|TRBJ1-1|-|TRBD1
CASSLTPTGEAFF
TGTGCCAGCAGTCTCACCCCGACAGGGGAAGCTTTCTTT
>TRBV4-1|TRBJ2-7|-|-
CASSQVTPEQYF
TGCGCCAGCAGCCAAGTAACTCCCGAGCAGTACTTC
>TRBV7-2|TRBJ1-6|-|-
CASSLGRVNSPLHF
TGTGCCAGCAGCCTAGGCAGGGTGAATTCACCCCTCCACTTT
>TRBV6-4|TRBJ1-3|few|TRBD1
CASSRTGSDRHGNTIYF
TGTGCCAGCAGCCGGACAGGGAGCGACCGACATGGAAACACCATATATTTT
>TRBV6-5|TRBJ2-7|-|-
CASSLVSYEQYF
TGTGCCAGCAGCCTCGTATCCTACGAGCAGTACTTC
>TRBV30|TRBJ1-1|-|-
CAWRWGHEAFF
TGTGCCTGGAGATGGGGGCATGAAGCTTTCTTT
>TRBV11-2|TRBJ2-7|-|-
CASSQRRVQGSYEQYF
TGTGCCAGCAGCCAAAGAAGGGTGCAGGGCTCCTACGAGCAGTACTTC
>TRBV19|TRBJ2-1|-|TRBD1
CASSRTGGNEQFF
TGTGCCAGTAGTCGGACAGGGGGAAATGAGCAGTTCTTC
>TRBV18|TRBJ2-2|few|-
CASSSTVGNTGELFF
TGTGCCAGCTCCTCTACAGTGGGGAACACCGGGGAGCTGTTTTTT
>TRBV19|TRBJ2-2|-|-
CASSGTRNTGELFF
TGTGCCAGTTCCGGGACAAGGAACACCGGGGAGCTGTTTTTT